Following are 21 T cell receptor beta chains from one sample sequenced in a study of identical twins. Via MiXCR, TCRdb re-called the 5' RACE reads, giving one row per CDR3 protein. Of roughly 350,000 distinct CDR3 sequences in the sample, roughly 9% are singletons; the top ten hold about 8.1%. The sample consisted of naive T cells sorted from blood. All receptors come from a woman aged 45 to 65 in good health.

J is TRBJ2-1 and V is TRBV18; no firm D call. There are 13 residues in the CDR3. The V and J ends lost 4 bases and 7 bases respectively, with 11 bases between them. The germline V gene encodes CDR1 KGHSH and CDR2 LQKENI. The CDR3: CASSQLSGNEQFF. The CDR3 DNA follows: TGTGCCAGCTCACAACTCAGTGGGAATGAGCAGTTCTTC. The complete variable domain, with remaining parts taken from reference TRBV18 and TRBJ2-1, reads NAGVMQNPRHLVRRRGQEARLRCSPMKGHSHVYWYRQLPEEGLKFMVYLQKENIIDESGMPKERFSAEFPKEGPSILRIQQVVRGDSAAYFCASSQLSGNEQFFGPGTRLTVL.

This chain links TRBV12-3 or TRBV12-4 with TRBJ2-3, with D perhaps TRBD2 (5 bases). This CDR3 region has 14 residues. V gave up 4 bases and J gave up 4 bases, with 12 bases separating them. The CDR3 bases are TGTGCCAGCAGTTATACTAGTCATGCAGATACGCAGTATTTT. Protein sequence: CASSYTSHADTQYF.

The chain couples TRBV2 to TRBJ2-5; 8 nucleotides agree with TRBD2. In germline, CDR1 is SNHLY, CDR2 FYNNEI. The CDR3 spans 15 residues. Trimming removed 4 bases from V and 3 bases from J; junction bases left unmatched: 7. The CDR3 DNA sequence: TGTGCCAGCAGTGTGGGGCTAGCGGGTAAAGAGACCCAGTACTTC. Translated, it gives CASSVGLAGKETQYF. The entire variable domain, with the rest obtained from reference TRBV2 and TRBJ2-5, is as follows: EPEVTQTPSHQVTQMGQEVILRCVPISNHLYFYWYRQILGQKVEFLVSFYNNEISEKSEIFDDQFSVERPDGSNFTLKIRSTKLEDSAMYFCASSVGLAGKETQYFGPGTRLLVL.

In its sample, this clonotype was seen a few times. The chain uses TRBV7-9 and TRBJ2-2; the match to TRBD2 covers 10 bases. J lost 0 bases, V lost 5 bases, and 6 bases had no gene match. This CDR3 comprises 17 residues. Germline V gene lookup returns CDR1 SEHNR and CDR2 FQNEAQ (reference sequence). The CDR3 region is CASSGGTSAPNTGELFF. The CDR3 coding sequence is TGTGCCAGCAGCGGCGGGACTAGCGCTCCGAACACCGGGGAGCTGTTTTTT. Based on the CDR3 plus reference TRBV7-9 and TRBJ2-2, the full variable domain is DTGVSQNPRHKITKRGQNVTFRCDPISEHNRLYWYRQTLGQGPEFLTYFQNEAQLEKSRLLSDRFSAERPKGSFSTLEIQRTEQGDSAMYLCASSGGTSAPNTGELFFGEGSRLTVL.

This clonotype has more than one count but fewer than ten. This sequence joins TRBV12-3 or TRBV12-4 and TRBJ2-1, with TRBD1 matching over 10 bases. Trimming took 6 bases from V and 4 from J; bases not matched to a gene: 9. This CDR3 contains 16 residues. CDR3 sequence: CASRAFGTGAYNEQFF. CDR3 bases: TGTGCCAGCAGGGCTTTCGGGACAGGGGCATACAATGAGCAGTTCTTC.

The table lists this clonotype with a few counts. This chain links TRBV12-5 with TRBJ1-3; D may be TRBD1 (5 bases). V dropped 6 bases and J dropped 0 bases, with 9 bases sitting between them. Per the germline V gene, CDR1 is LGHNT and CDR2 is FRNRAP. This CDR3 has 14 residues. CDR3 residues: CASGGTDSGNTIYF. The DNA of the CDR3 is TGTGCTAGTGGAGGGACTGACTCTGGAAACACCATATATTTT.

This clonotype was detected a few times. V is TRBV3-1 and J is TRBJ2-1; maybe TRBD2 (6 bases). Trimming pared 3 bases from V and 4 bases from J, leaving 16 bases between. The CDR3 extends over 16 amino acids. Germline V gene data show CDR1 as LGHDT and CDR2 as YNNKEL (reference sequence). CDR3 sequence (DNA): TGTGCCAGCAGCCAGGATGGACCGGGGGTATACAATGAGCAGTTCTTC. This encodes CASSQDGPGVYNEQFF.

This clonotype occurred a few times. The chain links TRBV2 to TRBJ2-1; perhaps TRBD2 as D (5 bases). CDR1 and CDR2 from the germline V gene are SNHLY and FYNNEI. V lost 8 bases, J lost 3 bases, and 5 bases lay in between. This CDR3 is 11 amino acids long. CDR3 sequence (DNA): TGTGCCAGCCGGGACTACAATGAGCAGTTCTTC. Translation gives CASRDYNEQFF.

Concerning this clonotype: Since a much larger clone is just one base distant, this may be a read error. The gene calls are TRBV27 and TRBJ2-1; no clear D. The CDR3 consists of 15 residues. The germline gives CDR1 MNHEY, CDR2 SMNVEV (reference sequence). The CDR3 DNA reads TGTGCCAGCAGTCTTACTCGTAAACCCTACAATGACCAGTTCTTC. Protein sequence: CASSLTRKPYNDQFF.

The rearrangement uses TRBV10-3 and TRBJ1-2; the D is unclear. Deletions cut 8 bases from V and 4 bases from J, with 11 bases between. The CDR3 is 12 residues long. CDR1 and CDR2 from the germline V gene are ENHRY and SYGVKD. The DNA for the CDR3 is TGTGCCATCCGTCCTTCCGGCTATGGCTACACCTTC. Translated, it gives CAIRPSGYGYTF.

This clonotype was detected only a few times. The rearrangement uses TRBV11-2 and TRBJ2-1, with TRBD2 matching 8 bases. This CDR3 contains 13 residues. Per germline, CDR1 SGHAT and CDR2 FQNNGV. With 1 base clipped from V and 13 bases from J, the junction kept 6 bases outside the gene matches. The CDR3 sequence: CASSLGVAGGQFF. CDR3 DNA sequence: TGTGCCAGCAGCTTAGGGGTTGCGGGAGGTCAGTTCTTC.

Only a few counts were recorded for this clonotype. CDR3 DNA: TGTGCCAGCAGCCTGACTAGCGGGAGGGCCAGAGAGACCCAGTACTTC. Translated: CASSLTSGRARETQYF. V usage is TRBV7-2 and J usage is TRBJ2-5; 14 positions agree with TRBD2. Germline CDR1 and CDR2: SGHTA and FQGNSA. This CDR3 is built from 16 residues. With V trimmed by 5 bases and J by 4 bases, 6 bases remained unmatched.

The V and J genes are TRBV30 and TRBJ2-3, with TRBD2 as a possible D gene (5 bases). Germline V gene sequence: CDR1 GTSNPN, CDR2 SVGIG (reference sequence). Deletions cut 2 bases from V and 2 bases from J, with 11 bases between. This CDR3 has 14 residues. The CDR3 region has the DNA TGTGCCTGGAGTCAGCGGCGGCTCACAGATACGCAGTATTTT. This encodes CAWSQRRLTDTQYF.

Only a few counts were recorded for this clonotype. This chain uses TRBV4-1 with TRBJ2-1, with 9 bases that match TRBD1. The CDR3 is 15 amino acids. Germline V gives CDR1 MGHRA, CDR2 YSYEKL. V was clipped by 5 bases and J by 7 bases; unmatched bases: 9. CDR3 in DNA: TGCGCCAGCAGCTCCTCCGGGACAGGGTCGAATGAGCAGTTCTTC. Its protein product is CASSSSGTGSNEQFF.

This clonotype has a handful of counts. Mismatch with germline at one junction end may stem from a read error. The V call is TRBV10-3, the J call TRBJ2-5; 13 positions match TRBD2. This CDR3 contains 17 residues. Germline values: CDR1 ENHRY, CDR2 SYGVKD. CDR3 nucleotide sequence: TGTGCCATCACTGAGACTAGCGGGAGGCCCATGGGGGAGACCCAGTACTTC. Its protein is CAITETSGRPMGETQYF.

This clonotype has just a few counts. This chain joins TRBV7-6 and TRBJ2-3; 7 bases fit TRBD2. The CDR3 is 15 residues long. V lost 6 bases to trimming and J lost 4 bases; unmatched junction nucleotides: 10. Germline values: CDR1 SGHVS, CDR2 FNYEAQ. This CDR3 is CASRLGGSVPDTQYF. CDR3 bases: TGTGCCAGCAGGCTAGGCGGGAGTGTGCCAGATACGCAGTATTTT.

V usage is TRBV4-1 and J usage is TRBJ2-7; 11 bases map to TRBD2. V shed 1 base, J shed 6 bases, and the junction held 5 bases outside the gene matches. The length of the CDR3 is 15 residues. Germline CDR1 MGHRA, CDR2 YSYEKL. The CDR3 here is CASSQVTSGSFEQYF. In DNA, the CDR3 is TGCGCCAGCAGCCAAGTTACTAGCGGGAGTTTCGAGCAGTACTTC.

J is TRBJ2-7 and V is TRBV20-1; 7 positions agree with TRBD2. CDR1 is DFQATT, CDR2 SNEGSKA, per germline (reference sequence). The V segment lost 1 base and the J segment 4 bases; nucleotides outside the gene matches: 10. The CDR3 loop spans 15 amino acids. The CDR3 nucleotides are TGCAGTGCTAGAGGTCGGGGCGGGAGTGTTTACGAGCAGTACTTC. Translating it yields CSARGRGGSVYEQYF.

This chain joins TRBV5-1 and TRBJ2-7; 9 bases align to TRBD2. Trimming took 3 bases from V and 5 from J; bases not matched to a gene: 6. The germline CDR1 and CDR2 sequences are SGHRS and YFSETQ. The CDR3 has 14 residues. For the CDR3, the DNA is TGCGCCAGCAGCTCCGGCGGGAGGGCCGACGAGCAGTACGTC. It encodes CASSSGGRADEQYV.

This clonotype was seen more than once but under ten times. Written as DNA, the CDR3 is TGCAGTGCTAGAGATCAAAGCTCTGGGGCCAACGTCCTGACTTTC. It specifies CSARDQSSGANVLTF. This chain connects TRBV20-1 to TRBJ2-6; D gene ambiguous. Germline V gene data show CDR1 as DFQATT and CDR2 as SNEGSKA (reference sequence). The CDR3 runs to 15 residues. Between the trimmed V and J ends, which lost 0 bases and 0 bases, there was a span of 6 bases.

This clonotype was seen ten or more times. This sequence joins TRBV27 and TRBJ2-3; 10 nucleotides align to TRBD2. The CDR3 runs 15 residues. The V gene end was trimmed by 6 bases and the J gene end by 2 bases; junction bases not matched to a gene: 5. Germline-derived CDR1 and CDR2 are MNHEY and SMNVEV (reference sequence). CDR3 sequence (DNA): TGTGCCAGCAGAGGACTAGCGGATATCACAGATACGCAGTATTTT. This encodes CASRGLADITDTQYF.